These 20 T cell receptor beta chains share one sample of origin, sequenced in a study of beta chain features in type 1 diabetes. Every isolated RNA sample was fully reverse transcribed, so sequencing captured expressed TCRB transcripts. Sequencing was performed with immunoSEQ multiplex PCR; in TCRdb, only in-frame clones are kept and a portion is missing. The table lists about 360,000 clones, roughly 12% of them singletons. The source material was naive CD4+ T cells from blood. All receptors come from a man aged 18 to 30 in good health.

V usage is TRBV7-8 and J usage is TRBJ1-2; TRBD1 matches 9 bases. The CDR3 extends over 16 amino acids. V was pared by 4 bases and J by 4 bases, with 10 bases of the junction left unmatched. Per germline, CDR1 SGHVS and CDR2 FQNEAQ. The DNA of the CDR3 is TGTGCCAGCAGCTGGGACAGGGTCTCCGGGTCCTATGGCTACACCTTC. This translates into CASSWDRVSGSYGYTF.

The chain uses TRBV30 and TRBJ1-5; 10 bases are a match to TRBD1. Germline CDR1 reads GTSNPN; CDR2 reads SVGIG (reference sequence). V gave up 0 bases and J gave up 9 bases; unmatched junction bases: 8. CDR3 length equals 15 residues. CDR3 nucleotides: TGTGCCTGGAGTGTGGGCGGACAGGGGGGGTTGCCCCAGCATTTT. Residues: CAWSVGGQGGLPQHF.

The V call is TRBV7-9, the J call TRBJ1-2; D possibly corresponds to TRBD1 (5 bases). The CDR3 consists of 13 residues. Germline-derived CDR1 and CDR2 are SEHNR and FQNEAQ (reference sequence). Trimming removed 8 bases from V and 4 bases from J, with 14 bases in between. The CDR3: CASGAGLTYGYTF. DNA of the CDR3: TGTGCCAGCGGTGCAGGGCTAACCTATGGCTACACCTTC.

This clone was detected only a few times. The chain links TRBV6-1 to TRBJ1-1, with a tentative D call TRBD1 (5 bases). CDR3 length equals 12 residues. Germline-derived CDR1 and CDR2 are MNHNS and SASEGT. V lost 5 bases, J lost 6 bases, and 10 bases lay in between. CDR3 DNA sequence: TGTGCCAGCAGTCCGCGACAGTCTGAAGCTTTCTTT. It codes for CASSPRQSEAFF.

The table lists this clone with a few counts. V and J are TRBV28 and TRBJ2-1; TRBD2 agrees at 13 bases. The junction had 4 bases not matched to a gene; V was cut back by 6 bases and J by 5 bases. The CDR3 is 15 amino acids. Germline CDR1 is MDHEN and CDR2 is SYDVKM. Here the CDR3 reads CASRGTSGADNEQFF. The CDR3 nucleotides are TGTGCCAGCAGGGGGACTAGCGGGGCAGACAATGAGCAGTTCTTC.

The J gene is TRBJ2-1, the V gene TRBV7-2; 7 nucleotides agree with TRBD2. After removal of 5 bases from V and 8 bases from J, the junction contained 9 bases not matched to a gene. From germline, CDR1 is SGHTA and CDR2 FQGNSA. This CDR3 comprises 14 residues. The CDR3 coding sequence is TGTGCCAGCAGCGGCGGGAGAGTCGTGGATGAGCAGTTCTTC. Protein sequence: CASSGGRVVDEQFF.

This clone was counted only a few times. Different DNA sequences within this sample yield the same CDR3. The DNA of the CDR3 is TGTGCCAGCAGTTACTCCACAGGGGGCTATGGCTACACCTTC. Its protein is CASSYSTGGYGYTF. The J gene is TRBJ1-2, the V gene TRBV6-5; 8 bases are a match to TRBD1. Germline-derived CDR1 and CDR2 are MNHEY and SVGAGI. V lost 0 bases, J lost 4 bases, and 1 base stayed unmatched. This CDR3 has 14 residues.

This clone was observed a few times. The chain has TRBV7-2 and TRBJ2-4, with TRBD1 matching over 7 bases. The V segment lost 1 base and the J segment 1 base; nucleotides outside the gene matches: 7. The germline V gene encodes CDR1 SGHTA and CDR2 FQGNSA. The CDR3 is 17 residues long. CDR3 amino acids: CASSLGQGRSAKNIQYF. The CDR3 nucleotides are TGTGCCAGCAGCTTAGGACAGGGTAGGAGCGCCAAAAACATTCAGTACTTC.

This chain joins TRBV28 and TRBJ2-1, with 7 positions matching TRBD2. Germline V gives CDR1 MDHEN, CDR2 SYDVKM. Losses at the gene ends were 6 bases for V and 9 bases for J; bases not matched to a gene: 8. There are 13 residues in the CDR3. Here the CDR3 reads CASRQHTSVEQFF. The CDR3 nucleotides read TGTGCCAGCAGGCAACATACTAGCGTTGAGCAGTTCTTC.

The chain links TRBV5-6 to TRBJ1-5; no firm D call. CDR3 size: 17 residues. Per germline, CDR1 SGHDT and CDR2 YYEEEE. V was pared by 4 bases and J by 0 bases, with 17 bases between. CDR3 DNA sequence: TGTGCCAGCAGCCGCTCGGGGAGGAAATATAGCAATCAGCCCCAGCATTTT. Its protein product is CASSRSGRKYSNQPQHF.

The rearrangement uses TRBV6-6 and TRBJ2-7; TRBD1 aligns across 7 bases. Unmatched junction bases numbered 9, after V lost 6 bases and J lost 4 bases. The CDR3 runs to 14 residues. Germline CDR1 MNHNY, CDR2 SVGAGI (reference sequence). CDR3 sequence: CASSQGGTLYEQYF. The CDR3 region has the DNA TGTGCCAGCAGCCAAGGGGGCACTCTTTACGAGCAGTACTTC.

There are a few counts of this clone. J is TRBJ2-1 and V is TRBV25-1; a weak D match, TRBD1 (6 bases). Germline V gene sequence: CDR1 MGHDK, CDR2 SYGVNS. Trimming cost V 7 bases and J 4 bases, with 17 bases left between them. This CDR3 contains 15 residues. The CDR3 DNA reads TGTGCCAGCACCCAAAGCGGACAGAATTACAATGAGCAGTTCTTC. Translation: CASTQSGQNYNEQFF.

The sample holds a few counts of this clone. This sequence joins TRBV7-3 and TRBJ2-1; D is unclear. Germline CDR1 reads SGHTA; CDR2 reads FQGTGA. The CDR3 runs 15 residues. V lost 1 base to trimming and J lost 7 bases, with 14 bases between them. CDR3 coding DNA: TGTGCCAGCAGCTTAATTGGAGCCGTCGGGAATGAGCAGTTCTTC. Amino acid sequence: CASSLIGAVGNEQFF.

This clone occurred a few times. The V call is TRBV18, the J call TRBJ2-7; 7 bases fit TRBD1. This CDR3 is built from 14 residues. Germline loops: CDR1 KGHSH, CDR2 LQKENI. V gave up 6 bases and J gave up 0 bases; unmatched junction bases: 5. In DNA, the CDR3 is TGTGCCAGCTCTCCGGGACAGAACTCCTACGAGCAGTACTTC. Translation: CASSPGQNSYEQYF.

A few counts support this clone. This chain uses TRBV7-9 with TRBJ1-5; TRBD1 agrees at 7 bases. This CDR3 has 14 amino acids. The V gene end was trimmed by 1 base and the J gene end by 4 bases; junction bases not matched to a gene: 1. CDR1 is SEHNR and CDR2 is FQNEAQ in the germline V gene (reference sequence). This chain's CDR3 is CASSLDRGNQPQHF. CDR3 nucleotide sequence: TGTGCCAGCAGCTTAGACAGGGGAAATCAGCCCCAGCATTTT.

The chain couples TRBV10-3 to TRBJ2-1, with 12 bases identical to TRBD2. The CDR3 spans 16 residues. CDR1 ENHRY and CDR2 SYGVKD come from the germline V gene. Trimming took 6 bases from V and 7 from J; bases not matched to a gene: 10. CDR3 sequence (DNA): TGTGCCATCAGGCCTAGCGGGAGGGCCGATTTGAATGAGCAGTTCTTC. It specifies CAIRPSGRADLNEQFF.

This chain uses TRBV2 with TRBJ2-5; TRBD2 might be the D (5 bases). Germline V gene sequence: CDR1 SNHLY, CDR2 FYNNEI. The CDR3 has 14 residues. Trimming stripped 9 bases from V and 4 bases from J, with 18 bases between. The CDR3 region is CASRTREGIETQYF. DNA of the CDR3: TGTGCCAGTCGTACGAGGGAAGGGATAGAGACCCAGTACTTC.

This clone was counted a few times. The chain carries TRBV14 and TRBJ2-1, with D maybe TRBD1 (5 bases). This CDR3 is 15 amino acids long. Germline V lookup: CDR1 SGHDN, CDR2 FVKESK. Between the trimmed V and J ends, which lost 3 bases and 9 bases, there was a span of 18 bases. The CDR3 sequence: CASSQYPGATGEQFF. For the CDR3, the DNA is TGTGCCAGCAGCCAGTACCCTGGGGCAACCGGTGAGCAGTTCTTC.

This chain links TRBV9 with TRBJ2-7; 9 bases are shared with TRBD2. With V trimmed by 0 bases and J by 5 bases, 6 bases remained unmatched. CDR1 is SGDLS, CDR2 YYNGEE, per germline. This CDR3 region has 15 residues. CDR3 coding DNA: TGTGCCAGCAGCGTAGGGCTAGCGGGAATCAACGAGCAGTACTTC. This translates into CASSVGLAGINEQYF. The full variable domain, completed using reference TRBV9 and TRBJ2-7, is DSGVTQTPKHLITATGQRVTLRCSPRSGDLSVYWYQQSLDQGLQFLIQYYNGEERAKGNILERFSAQQFPDLHSELNLSSLELGDSALYFCASSVGLAGINEQYFGPGTRLTVT.

This sequence joins TRBV10-2 and TRBJ2-1; 7 nucleotides match TRBD2. Germline CDR1 is WSHSY and CDR2 is SAAADI. The CDR3 sequence is 13 residues long. The junction had 8 bases not matched to a gene; V was cut back by 7 bases and J by 8 bases. CDR3 sequence reads: CASTPLAIDEQFF. In DNA form, the CDR3 reads TGCGCCAGCACCCCACTAGCGATCGATGAGCAGTTCTTC.